The T cell receptor (beta chain) under discussion was sequenced for a study of cytomegalovirus exposure and HLA in healthy donors. The PCR used 60 Vbeta and 13 Jbeta primers. The protocol was immunoSEQ multiplex PCR, while the TCRdb copy is restricted to in-frame clones and leaves out a portion. The table includes about 150,000 clones, 80% detected once. V lost 4 bases and J lost 2; bases outside the gene matches: 6. The CDR3 contains 15 residues. CDR1 and CDR2 from the germline V gene are MNHEY and SVGAGI. The chain uses TRBV6-5 and TRBJ2-3; 7 bases are shared with TRBD1. The sample was PBMCs. The source of this sequence is a man aged 25-45 years in good health and CMV-seropositive. The CDR3: CASSFSGQITDTQYF. DNA for the CDR3: TGTGCCAGCAGTTTTTCGGGACAGATCACAGATACGCAGTATTTT.